This T cell receptor (beta chain) was documented in a study of blood T cell repertoires in COVID-19. Study context: The analysed material was cDNA or gDNA that came from T cells, B-cell-depleted T cells, or PBMCs.

This CDR3 contains 13 residues. Germline V gene sequence: CDR1 MGHRA, CDR2 YSYEKL. Trimming pared 1 base from V and 3 bases from J, leaving 4 bases between. Original data processing: Reference gene primers were amplified, and this amplification served to estimate nucleated cell counts. Generated by immunoSEQ multiplex PCR, the TCRdb table keeps only in-frame clones and is missing some. V, J and clone size reflect that table, while D and trimming were determined from the DNA. This sample has approximately 290,000 clones; approximately 90% occur once, and the top ten carry 0.75% to 0.9%. The source is a man aged 25 to 45 with acute or convalescent COVID-19. Sequencing used peripheral blood. The genes are TRBV4-1 and TRBJ1-5; D is uncertain. CDR3 amino acids: CASSQVNNQPQHF. Here the CDR3 DNA reads TGCGCCAGCAGCCAAGTTAACAATCAGCCCCAGCATTTT.